These 10 T cell receptor beta chains were all obtained from the same sample, sequenced in a study of vaccination and CD4 T cells after COVID-19. The treatment here: roughly 11-day PBMC culture with coronavirus spike peptide pools or control peptides (ViraFEST assay). Oncomine TCR Beta short-read sequencing was applied to DNA from cultured CD4+ T cells. From the PCR reads, TCRdb called clonotypes with MiXCR, one entry per CDR3 protein. The sample lists some 16,000 distinct CDR3 sequences; about 45% were seen once. For these TCRs, the target antigens are not known. Sequences were derived from CD4+ T cells from blood, cultured in vitro, sampled after SARS-CoV-2 vaccination. The receptors were gathered from a human donor who had recovered from COVID-19.

This clonotype came up a few times. V usage is TRBV7-9 and J usage is TRBJ2-1; D call uncertain. Trimming removed 4 bases at V and 10 bases at J, with 11 bases between. The CDR3 sequence is 12 residues long. In germline, CDR1 is SEHNR, CDR2 FQNEAQ (reference sequence). The CDR3 nucleotides are TGTGCCAGCAGCTCAGACTCACCGGAGCAGTTCTTC. Translated, it gives CASSSDSPEQFF. The entire variable domain, with the rest obtained from reference TRBV7-9 and TRBJ2-1, is as follows: DTGVSQNPRHKITKRGQNVTFRCDPISEHNRLYWYRQTLGQGPEFLTYFQNEAQLEKSRLLSDRFSAERPKGSFSTLEIQRTEQGDSAMYLCASSSDSPEQFFGPGTRLTVL.

The J gene is TRBJ2-7, the V gene TRBV4-2; TRBD2 agrees at 7 bases. V was clipped by 4 bases and J by 0 bases; unmatched bases: 12. The germline CDR1 and CDR2 sequences are LGHNA and YNFKEQ. This CDR3 contains 17 residues. In nucleotides, the CDR3 is TGTGCCAGCAGCCTCCTACACCTTAGCGGGCACTCCTACGAGCAGTACTTC. It specifies CASSLLHLSGHSYEQYF.

This clonotype was recorded only once. This sequence joins TRBV2 and TRBJ2-5; the match to TRBD2 covers 8 bases. The CDR3 has 14 amino acids. The germline gives CDR1 SNHLY, CDR2 FYNNEI. Trimming removed 7 bases from V and 5 bases from J; junction bases left unmatched: 9. The CDR3 loop reads CASTPGTRGETQYF. CDR3 nucleotides: TGTGCCAGCACCCCCGGGACTAGGGGTGAGACCCAGTACTTC.

The chain carries TRBV25-1 and TRBJ1-6; a weak D match, TRBD1 (5 bases). V lost 1 base and J lost 0, with 10 bases in between. From germline, CDR1 is MGHDK and CDR2 SYGVNS. The CDR3 is 17 amino acids. In DNA, the CDR3 is TGTGCCAGCAGTGAATCGGGGCTGAGCTCCTATAATTCACCCCTCCACTTT. This gives the protein CASSESGLSSYNSPLHF.

In DNA, the CDR3 is TGTGCCAGCAGTGAAGCGCATGGCAGCTATCAGCCCCAGCATTTT. This encodes CASSEAHGSYQPQHF. The chain uses TRBV2 and TRBJ1-5; D unresolved. CDR1 is SNHLY and CDR2 is FYNNEI in the germline V gene. This CDR3 has 15 amino acids. V was clipped by 0 bases and J by 5 bases, with 11 bases between them.

The sample holds a few counts of this clonotype. V usage is TRBV7-8 and J usage is TRBJ2-5; D unclear. V dropped 3 bases and J dropped 4 bases, with 9 bases sitting between them. The CDR3 contains 13 residues. From germline, CDR1 is SGHVS and CDR2 FQNEAQ. CDR3 residues: CASSLGYRETQYF. CDR3 bases: TGTGCCAGCAGCTTGGGCTATCGAGAGACCCAGTACTTC. The complete variable domain, with remaining parts taken from reference TRBV7-8 and TRBJ2-5, reads GAGVSQSPRYKVAKRGQDVALRCDPISGHVSLFWYQQALGQGPEFLTYFQNEAQLDKSGLPSDRFFAERPEGSVSTLKIQRTQQEDSAVYLCASSLGYRETQYFGPGTRLLVL.

This clonotype showed up just a few times. The chain links TRBV19 to TRBJ2-3, with 7 bases matching TRBD1. The ends lost 5 bases at V and 3 bases at J; junction bases unmatched: 8. Germline loops: CDR1 LNHDA, CDR2 SQIVND (reference sequence). This CDR3 is built from 15 residues. CDR3 coding DNA: TGTGCCAGTAGTCGCCGACAGGGAGAGACAGATACGCAGTATTTT. Amino acid sequence: CASSRRQGETDTQYF. Complete variable domain (other parts from reference TRBV19 and TRBJ2-3): DGGITQSPKYLFRKEGQNVTLSCEQNLNHDAMYWYRQDPGQGLRLIYYSQIVNDFQKGDIAEGYSVSREKKESFPLTVTSAQKNPTAFYLCASSRRQGETDTQYFGPGTRLTVL.

This chain connects TRBV19 to TRBJ2-5; possible D gene TRBD2, 5 bases. The ends were cut back, 2 bases at V and 5 bases at J, with 18 bases in the middle. The CDR3 extends over 16 amino acids. Germline CDR1 and CDR2: LNHDA and SQIVND (reference sequence). CDR3 DNA: TGTGCCAGTAGTATAAGGCCGGGCGGCGGCGGGGAGACCCAGTACTTC. This gives the protein CASSIRPGGGGETQYF.

This clonotype is labeled as medium-sized. The J gene is TRBJ2-3, the V gene TRBV20-1, with D unclear. V dropped 3 bases and J dropped 6 bases, with 10 bases sitting between them. Germline assignment: CDR1 DFQATT and CDR2 SNEGSKA (reference sequence). This CDR3 spans 12 amino acids. CDR3 sequence: CSASPVLDTQYF. Written as DNA, the CDR3 is TGCAGTGCTAGCCCGGTCCTGGATACGCAGTATTTT.

The V gene is TRBV30, the J gene TRBJ1-1, with D perhaps TRBD1 (5 bases). V shed 3 bases and J shed 4 bases, with 15 bases lying between them. Germline V lookup: CDR1 GTSNPN, CDR2 SVGIG (reference sequence). The CDR3 is made up of 14 amino acids. CDR3 DNA sequence: TGTGCCTGGAGGGGGGATCCGTACGGCACTGAAGCTTTCTTT. It specifies CAWRGDPYGTEAFF.